The T cell receptor beta chain under discussion was sequenced for a study of cytotoxic CD8 clonotypes in ibrutinib-treated CLL. About the research overall: Of the patients, 10 to 12 were relapsed/refractory, around 16 treatment-naive and some 17 IGHV unmutated. Findings of the study overall: Measured clonality at baseline was greater than in age-matched healthy donors and tracked with circulating CD8+ T-cell counts. Sustained-remission patients were sampled at different times than progressing patients were. Clonality rose at ibrutinib response, held steady in sustained remission, and fell toward baseline at progression.

Produced via immunoSEQ multiplex PCR; TCRdb's table is partial and in-frame only. The profile shows some 8,900 clones, approximately 77% of them singletons. On this clone: Its antigen is not identified.

The source is a human donor with chronic lymphocytic leukemia. The specimen was PBMCs, collected before ibrutinib treatment.

CDR3 bases: TGTGCCAGTAGTATCGGGACCTCCGGTCAGCCCCAGCATTTT. This gives the protein CASSIGTSGQPQHF. The V and J genes are TRBV19 and TRBJ1-5, with D possibly being TRBD1 (5 bases). Germline CDR1 reads LNHDA; CDR2 reads SQIVND (reference sequence). The CDR3 length is 14 residues. V was cut by 3 bases and J by 6 bases, with 12 bases left in between.